A single sample is the source of the 2 T cell receptor beta chains below, sequenced in a study of T cells in Graves' hyperthyroidism and ophthalmopathy. The CDR3 regions of TCR beta were amplified from RNA transcripts. TCR CDR3 regions were first amplified by RT-PCR with HTBI primers. MiXCR, run by TCRdb on the multiplex PCR reads, gives a single entry per CDR3 protein. Altogether 500,000 to 650,000 distinct CDR3 sequences are present, less than 20% being singletons, with the ten largest covering approximately 50%. The material sequenced was blood. The receptor set was obtained from a middle-aged man with Graves' ophthalmopathy.

V and J are TRBV7-9 and TRBJ1-1, with D possibly TRBD1 on 5 matching bases. CDR1 SEHNR and CDR2 FQNEAQ come from the germline V gene (reference sequence). Trimming stripped 1 base from V and 10 bases from J, with 10 bases between. The CDR3 runs to 12 residues. The CDR3 sequence is CASSLGDSGAFF. The CDR3 DNA reads as TGTGCCAGCAGCTTAGGGGACTCAGGAGCTTTCTTT.

The chain links TRBV29-1 to TRBJ2-5; TRBD2 agrees at 8 bases. The CDR3 consists of 14 residues. The V gene's germline CDR1 is SQVTM and CDR2 ANQGSEA. Trimming took 5 bases from V and 5 from J; bases not matched to a gene: 10. CDR3 loop: CSVRIAGLLETQYF. The CDR3 coding sequence is TGCAGCGTTCGTATAGCGGGGTTGCTCGAGACCCAGTACTTC.